This T cell receptor beta chain was identified during a study of cytomegalovirus exposure and HLA in healthy donors. Researchers ran the PCR with 60 Vbeta and 13 Jbeta primers. Generated by immunoSEQ multiplex PCR, the TCRdb table keeps only in-frame clones and is missing some. Its clone listing holds around 140,000 clones. Germline V gene sequence: CDR1 LGHNA, CDR2 YSLEER. The CDR3 extends over 15 amino acids. V shed 6 bases, J shed 2 bases, and the junction held 6 bases outside the gene matches. The source material was PBMCs. This chain joins TRBV4-3 and TRBJ2-3, with 9 bases lining up with TRBD1. The receptor was derived from a woman aged 40 to 55 in good health and CMV-seropositive. CDR3 sequence (DNA): TGCGCCAGCAGTCCCGGGACAGGGTTCACAGATACGCAGTATTTT. Translation: CASSPGTGFTDTQYF.